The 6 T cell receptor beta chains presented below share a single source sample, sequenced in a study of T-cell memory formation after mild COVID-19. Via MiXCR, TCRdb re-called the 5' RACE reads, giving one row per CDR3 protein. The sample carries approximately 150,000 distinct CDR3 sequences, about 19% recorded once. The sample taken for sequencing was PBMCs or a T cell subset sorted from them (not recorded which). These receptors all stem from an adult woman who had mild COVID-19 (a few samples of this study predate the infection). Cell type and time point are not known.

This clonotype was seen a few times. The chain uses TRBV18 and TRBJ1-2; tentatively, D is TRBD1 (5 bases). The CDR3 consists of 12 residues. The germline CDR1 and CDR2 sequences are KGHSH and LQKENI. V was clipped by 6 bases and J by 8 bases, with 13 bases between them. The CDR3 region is CASSPGERGYTF. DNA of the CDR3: TGTGCCAGCTCCCCGGGGGAGCGGGGCTACACCTTC.

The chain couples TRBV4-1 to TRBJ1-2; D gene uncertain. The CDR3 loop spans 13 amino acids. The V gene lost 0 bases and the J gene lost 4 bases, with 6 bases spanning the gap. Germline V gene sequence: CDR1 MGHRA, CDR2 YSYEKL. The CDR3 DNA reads TGCGCCAGCAGCCAAGAGGATGGCTATGGCTACACCTTC. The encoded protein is CASSQEDGYGYTF.

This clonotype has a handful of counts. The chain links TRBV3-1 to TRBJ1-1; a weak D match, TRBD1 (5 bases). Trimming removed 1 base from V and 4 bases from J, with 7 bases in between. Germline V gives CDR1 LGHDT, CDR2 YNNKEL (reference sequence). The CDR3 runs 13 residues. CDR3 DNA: TGTGCCAGCAGCCAAGTAGGGGCCACTGAAGCTTTCTTT. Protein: CASSQVGATEAFF.

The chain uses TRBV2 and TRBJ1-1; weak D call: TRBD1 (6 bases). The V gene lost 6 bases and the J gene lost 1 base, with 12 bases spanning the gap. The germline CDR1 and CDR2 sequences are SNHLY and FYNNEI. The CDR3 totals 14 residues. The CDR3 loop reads CASRTRGGNTEAFF. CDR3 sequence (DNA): TGTGCCAGCAGGACCAGGGGAGGGAACACTGAAGCTTTCTTT.

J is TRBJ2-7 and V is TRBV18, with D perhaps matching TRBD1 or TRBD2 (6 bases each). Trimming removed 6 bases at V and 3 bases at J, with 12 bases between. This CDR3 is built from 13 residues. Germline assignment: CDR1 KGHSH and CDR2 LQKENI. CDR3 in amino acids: CASSSGGGYEQYF. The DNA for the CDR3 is TGTGCCAGCTCCTCCGGAGGGGGCTACGAGCAGTACTTC.

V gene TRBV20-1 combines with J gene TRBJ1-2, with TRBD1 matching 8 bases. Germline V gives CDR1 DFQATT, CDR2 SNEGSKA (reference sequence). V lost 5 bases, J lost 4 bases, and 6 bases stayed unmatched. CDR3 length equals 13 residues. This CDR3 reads CSALQGDGYGYTF. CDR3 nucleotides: TGCAGTGCTTTACAGGGGGACGGCTATGGCTACACCTTC.